The 9 T cell receptor beta chains below all came from one sample that was sequenced in a study of blood T cell repertoires in COVID-19. The method was immunoSEQ multiplex PCR; TCRdb's version includes in-frame clones alone and lacks a portion of them. The data contain approximately 250,000 clones, 84% of them seen just once; the ten biggest clones take up less than 4.5%. The sequencing input was peripheral blood. These receptors originate from a man between 50 and 59 years old with acute or convalescent COVID-19.

In DNA, the CDR3 is TGTGCCAGTAGTTCACGTTCCGGGCACAGGCGTGGGGGCTACACCTTC. This sequence encodes CASSSRSGHRRGGYTF. This chain uses TRBV19 with TRBJ1-2; perhaps TRBD1 as D (5 bases). Germline V gene data show CDR1 as LNHDA and CDR2 as SQIVND (reference sequence). Deletions cut 5 bases from V and 8 bases from J, with 24 bases between. The length of the CDR3 is 16 residues. Filled out from reference TRBV19 and TRBJ1-2, the complete variable domain reads DGGITQSPKYLFRKEGQNVTLSCEQNLNHDAMYWYRQDPGQGLRLIYYSQIVNDFQKGDIAEGYSVSREKKESFPLTVTSAQKNPTAFYLCASSSRSGHRRGGYTFGSGTRLTVV.

The CDR3 protein is CASSMWTYLSYNEQFF. In DNA, the CDR3 is TGTGCCAGTAGTATGTGGACATACCTATCCTACAATGAGCAGTTCTTC. V gene TRBV19 combines with J gene TRBJ2-1, with D possibly matching TRBD1 (5 bases). Germline V gene lookup returns CDR1 LNHDA and CDR2 SQIVND (reference sequence). The CDR3 covers 16 residues. The V end lost 3 bases, the J end lost 1 base, and 13 bases lay between the germline ends. Drawing the rest from reference TRBV19 and TRBJ2-1, the complete variable domain is DGGITQSPKYLFRKEGQNVTLSCEQNLNHDAMYWYRQDPGQGLRLIYYSQIVNDFQKGDIAEGYSVSREKKESFPLTVTSAQKNPTAFYLCASSMWTYLSYNEQFFGPGTRLTVL.

The count of this clone is one. The V call is TRBV6-2 or TRBV6-3, the J call TRBJ1-2; D is ambiguous. Per the germline V gene, CDR1 is MNHEY and CDR2 is SVGEGT. The V and J ends lost 2 bases and 7 bases respectively, with 11 bases between them. The length of the CDR3 is 13 residues. The CDR3 here is CASSYDVRGGYTF. As DNA, the CDR3 is TGTGCCAGCAGTTACGATGTACGGGGTGGCTACACCTTC.

The V call is TRBV28, the J call TRBJ2-5, with 9 bases identical to TRBD1. The CDR3 spans 14 residues. Germline values: CDR1 MDHEN, CDR2 SYDVKM. J was trimmed by 5 bases and V by 6 bases; bases with no gene match: 7. CDR3 nucleotides: TGTGCCAGCAGACAACAGGGGGCTGGGGAGACCCAGTACTTC. It is translated as CASRQQGAGETQYF.

This clone appeared a single time. The V and J genes are TRBV27 and TRBJ2-1; TRBD2 aligns across 9 bases. V gave up 5 bases and J gave up 0 bases; unmatched junction bases: 8. The CDR3 is 17 amino acids. Germline CDR1 is MNHEY and CDR2 is SMNVEV (reference sequence). The CDR3 DNA follows: TGTGCCAGCAGTCCCCTCGGGACTAGCCTCTCCTACAATGAGCAGTTCTTC. This sequence encodes CASSPLGTSLSYNEQFF.

The genes are TRBV6-4 and TRBJ2-1, with 15 bases matching TRBD2. The germline V gene has CDR1 MRHNA and CDR2 SNTAGT. This CDR3 comprises 15 residues. The trim removed 4 bases at V and 7 bases at J, leaving 2 bases unmatched. DNA of the CDR3: TGTGCCAGCAGTGCGGGACTAGCGGGGGGTAATGAGCAGTTCTTC. This encodes CASSAGLAGGNEQFF.

The chain couples TRBV9 to TRBJ1-6; TRBD1 aligns across 7 bases. The CDR3 contains 15 residues. With V trimmed by 3 bases and J by 7 bases, 7 bases remained unmatched. Germline values: CDR1 SGDLS, CDR2 YYNGEE. CDR3 nucleotide sequence: TGTGCCAGCAGCGGGGACAGTGGGGGAAATTCACCCCTCCACTTT. It is translated as CASSGDSGGNSPLHF.

The J gene is TRBJ1-6, the V gene TRBV5-6; 8 bases are shared with TRBD1. The CDR3 has 15 residues. The junction had 4 bases not matched to a gene; V was cut back by 2 bases and J by 6 bases. Germline lookup yields CDR1 SGHDT and CDR2 YYEEEE. CDR3 sequence (DNA): TGTGCCAGCAGCTTTAAGGACAGGGCTAATTCACCCCTCCACTTT. Its protein product is CASSFKDRANSPLHF.

This clone was seen only once. The genes are TRBV29-1 and TRBJ1-2; tentative D call: TRBD1 (6 bases). The length of the CDR3 is 15 residues. V lost 0 bases and J 0 bases, leaving 11 bases between the germline ends. Germline V CDR1 and CDR2: SQVTM, ANQGSEA. CDR3 in DNA: TGCAGCGTTGAAGATCAGGCAGGGGCTAACTATGGCTACACCTTC. Translating gives CSVEDQAGANYGYTF.